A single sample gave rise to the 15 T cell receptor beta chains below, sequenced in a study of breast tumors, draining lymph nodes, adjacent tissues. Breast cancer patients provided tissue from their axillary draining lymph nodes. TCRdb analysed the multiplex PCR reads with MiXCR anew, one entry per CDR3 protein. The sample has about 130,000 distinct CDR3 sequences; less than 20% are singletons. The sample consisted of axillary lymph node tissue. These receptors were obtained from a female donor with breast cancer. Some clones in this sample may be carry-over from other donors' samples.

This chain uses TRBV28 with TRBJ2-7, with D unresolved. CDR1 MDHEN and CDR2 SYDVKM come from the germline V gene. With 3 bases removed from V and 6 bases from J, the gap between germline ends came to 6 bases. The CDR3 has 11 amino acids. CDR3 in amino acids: CASSFQAEQYF. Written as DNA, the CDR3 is TGTGCCAGCAGTTTCCAGGCCGAGCAGTACTTC.

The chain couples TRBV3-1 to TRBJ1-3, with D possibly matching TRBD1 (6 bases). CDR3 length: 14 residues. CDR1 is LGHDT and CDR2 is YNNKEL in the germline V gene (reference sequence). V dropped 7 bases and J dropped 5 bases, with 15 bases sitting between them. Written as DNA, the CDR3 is TGTGCCAGCAACTCCACGACAGGCCGAAACACCATATATTTT. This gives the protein CASNSTTGRNTIYF.

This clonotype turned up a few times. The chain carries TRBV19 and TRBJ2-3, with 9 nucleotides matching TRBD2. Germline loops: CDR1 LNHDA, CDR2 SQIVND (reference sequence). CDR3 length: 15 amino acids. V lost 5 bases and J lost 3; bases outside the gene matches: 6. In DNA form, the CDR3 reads TGTGCCAGTAGTGGAAGCGGGAGGACTACAGATACGCAGTATTTT. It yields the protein CASSGSGRTTDTQYF. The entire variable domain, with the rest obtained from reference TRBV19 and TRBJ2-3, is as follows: DGGITQSPKYLFRKEGQNVTLSCEQNLNHDAMYWYRQDPGQGLRLIYYSQIVNDFQKGDIAEGYSVSREKKESFPLTVTSAQKNPTAFYLCASSGSGRTTDTQYFGPGTRLTVL.

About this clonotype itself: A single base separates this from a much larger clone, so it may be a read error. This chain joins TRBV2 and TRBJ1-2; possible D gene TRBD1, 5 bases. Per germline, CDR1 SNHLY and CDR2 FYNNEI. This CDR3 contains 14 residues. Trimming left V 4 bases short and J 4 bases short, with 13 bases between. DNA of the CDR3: TGTGCCAGCAGTGGACGGGGGTTGGGCTATGGCTACACCTTC. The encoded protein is CASSGRGLGYGYTF.

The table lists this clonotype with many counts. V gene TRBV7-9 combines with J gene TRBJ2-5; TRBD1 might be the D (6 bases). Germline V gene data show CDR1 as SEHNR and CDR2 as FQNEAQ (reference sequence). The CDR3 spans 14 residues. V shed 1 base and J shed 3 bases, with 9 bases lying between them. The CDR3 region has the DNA TGTGCCAGCAGCTTAGGGACAGTTAAAGAGACCCAGTACTTC. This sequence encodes CASSLGTVKETQYF.

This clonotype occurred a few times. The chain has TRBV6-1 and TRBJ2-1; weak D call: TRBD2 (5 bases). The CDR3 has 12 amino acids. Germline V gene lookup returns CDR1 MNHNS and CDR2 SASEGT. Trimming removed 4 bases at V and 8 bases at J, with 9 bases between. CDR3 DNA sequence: TGTGCCAGCAGTGTCACTAGGGATGAGCAGTTCTTC. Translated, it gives CASSVTRDEQFF.

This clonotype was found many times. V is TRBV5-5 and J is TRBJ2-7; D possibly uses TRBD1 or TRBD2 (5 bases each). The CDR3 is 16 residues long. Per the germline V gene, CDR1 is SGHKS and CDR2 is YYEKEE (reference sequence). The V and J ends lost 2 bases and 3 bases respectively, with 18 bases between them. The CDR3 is CASSLSGTPAVYEQYF. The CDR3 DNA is TGTGCCAGCAGCTTATCCGGGACCCCAGCTGTCTACGAGCAGTACTTC.

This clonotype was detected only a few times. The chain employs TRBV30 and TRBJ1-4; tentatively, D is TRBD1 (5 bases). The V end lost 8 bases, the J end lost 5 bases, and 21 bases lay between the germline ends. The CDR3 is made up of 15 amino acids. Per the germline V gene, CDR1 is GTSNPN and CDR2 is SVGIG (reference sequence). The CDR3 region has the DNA TGTGCCACCGGGGCTAGATTGGGACTCAATGAAAAACTGTTTTTT. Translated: CATGARLGLNEKLFF.

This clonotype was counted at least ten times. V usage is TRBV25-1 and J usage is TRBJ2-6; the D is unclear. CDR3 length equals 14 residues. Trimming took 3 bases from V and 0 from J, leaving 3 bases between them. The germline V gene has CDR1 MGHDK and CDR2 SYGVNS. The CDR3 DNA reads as TGTGCCAGCAGTGACAACTCTGGGGCCAACGTCCTGACTTTC. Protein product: CASSDNSGANVLTF.

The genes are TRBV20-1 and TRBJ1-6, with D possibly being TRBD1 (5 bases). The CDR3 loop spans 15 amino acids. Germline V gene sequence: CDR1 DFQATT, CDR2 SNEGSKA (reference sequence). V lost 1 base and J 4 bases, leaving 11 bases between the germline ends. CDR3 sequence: CSARGGLDYNSPLHF. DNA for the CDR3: TGCAGTGCTAGAGGGGGGTTAGATTATAATTCACCCCTCCACTTT.

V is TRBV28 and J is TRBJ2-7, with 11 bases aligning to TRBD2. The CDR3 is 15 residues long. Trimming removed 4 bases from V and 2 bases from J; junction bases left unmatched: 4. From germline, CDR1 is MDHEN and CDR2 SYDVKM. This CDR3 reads CASSSVAGGTYEQYF. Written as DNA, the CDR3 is TGTGCCAGCAGTTCCGTAGCGGGAGGGACCTACGAGCAGTACTTC.

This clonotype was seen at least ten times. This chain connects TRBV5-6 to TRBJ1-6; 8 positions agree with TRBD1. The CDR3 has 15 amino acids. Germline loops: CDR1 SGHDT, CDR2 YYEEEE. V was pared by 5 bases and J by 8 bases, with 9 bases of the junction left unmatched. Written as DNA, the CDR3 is TGTGCCAGCAGGACCGGGAGGGACAGGTATTCACCCCTCCACTTT. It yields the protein CASRTGRDRYSPLHF.

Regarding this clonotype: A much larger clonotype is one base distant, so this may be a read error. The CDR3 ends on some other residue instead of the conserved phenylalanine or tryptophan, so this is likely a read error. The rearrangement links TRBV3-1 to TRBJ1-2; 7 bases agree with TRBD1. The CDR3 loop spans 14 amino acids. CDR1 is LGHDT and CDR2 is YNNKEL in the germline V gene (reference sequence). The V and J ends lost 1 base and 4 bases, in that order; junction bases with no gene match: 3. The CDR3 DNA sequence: TGTGCCAGCAGCCAAGTAAGACAGGGCTATGGCTACACCCTC. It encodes CASSQVRQGYGYTL.

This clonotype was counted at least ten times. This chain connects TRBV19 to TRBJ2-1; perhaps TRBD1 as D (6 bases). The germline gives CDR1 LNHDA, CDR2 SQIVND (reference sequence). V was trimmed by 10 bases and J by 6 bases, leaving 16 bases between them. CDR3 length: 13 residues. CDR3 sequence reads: CATSQGNSNEQFF. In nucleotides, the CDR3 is TGTGCCACCTCACAGGGAAACTCCAATGAGCAGTTCTTC.

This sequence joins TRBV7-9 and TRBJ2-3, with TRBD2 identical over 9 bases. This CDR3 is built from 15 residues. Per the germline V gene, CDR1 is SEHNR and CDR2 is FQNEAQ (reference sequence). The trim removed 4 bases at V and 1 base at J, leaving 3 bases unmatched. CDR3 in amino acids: CASSSGTSCTDTQYF. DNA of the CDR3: TGTGCCAGCAGCTCCGGGACTAGCTGCACAGATACGCAGTATTTT.